These T cell receptor beta chains were read from a single sample in a study of chemoradiotherapy in HPV16-positive cancers. TCRdb keeps only in-frame clones here, not all; method: immunoSEQ multiplex PCR. This sample has 3,400 or so clones, with approximately 94% found just once. Here the sequenced sample was tumor tissue, taken from a patient who underwent chemoradiotherapy. These receptor sequences come from a human donor with HPV-associated anogenital cancer. CDR3s include the opening cysteine and the closing phenylalanine or tryptophan. The order of the fields is CDR3 protein, CDR3 DNA, V gene, clone size, J gene, D gene. The D gene is left open where the match is weak. Only part of the rows carry a size: once, few, many, or a class if the clone is expanded.

CASSYGFTTGGTEAFF,TGTGCCAGCAGTTACGGGTTCACGACAGGGGGCACTGAAGCTTTCTTT,TRBV6-5,NA,TRBJ1-1,TRBD1
CASTGILSGGAGDTQYF,TGTGCCAGCACCGGCATTCTTAGCGGGGGTGCAGGCGATACGCAGTATTTT,TRBV25-1,NA,TRBJ2-3,TRBD2
CASSRQMNTEAFF,TGTGCCAGTAGTCGACAGATGAACACTGAAGCTTTCTTT,TRBV19,NA,TRBJ1-1,NA
CASSPKLGGTTNEKLFF,TGCGCCAGCAGCCCTAAACTGGGGGGGACGACTAATGAAAAACTGTTTTTT,TRBV4-3,once,TRBJ1-4,NA
CASSEGGRRETQYF,TGCGCCAGCAGTGAGGGAGGGCGGAGGGAGACCCAGTACTTC,TRBV10-2,NA,TRBJ2-5,NA
CASSPEGGQLNTEAFF,TGCGCCAGCAGCCCTGAGGGTGGGCAGTTGAACACTGAAGCTTTCTTT,TRBV5-1,few,TRBJ1-1,NA
CASSLTQGVGYNEQFF,TGTGCCAGCAGCTTGACCCAGGGGGTGGGGTACAATGAGCAGTTCTTC,TRBV5-5,NA,TRBJ2-1,TRBD1
CASSMSMRGLANSPLHF,TGTGCCAGTAGTATGAGTATGAGGGGATTAGCAAATTCACCCCTCCACTTT,TRBV19,NA,TRBJ1-6,NA
CASSLSPNTGELFF,TGTGCCAGCAGCTTAAGTCCTAACACCGGGGAGCTGTTTTTT,TRBV7-3,NA,TRBJ2-2,NA
CASSLGGGNTEAFF,TGTGCCAGCAGCTTAGGGGGGGGGAACACTGAAGCTTTCTTT,TRBV7-6,NA,TRBJ1-1,NA
CASRTDQGAFF,TGTGCCAGCAGAACAGACCAGGGCGCTTTCTTT,TRBV7-9,once,TRBJ1-1,NA
CASSAGQTIRGYGYTF,TGCGCCAGCAGCGCCGGACAGACAATTAGAGGCTATGGCTACACCTTC,TRBV5-1,NA,TRBJ1-2,NA
CASSFPQGRYTGELFF,TGTGCCAGCAGCTTTCCCCAGGGGCGTTATACCGGGGAGCTGTTTTTT,TRBV5-4,NA,TRBJ2-2,NA
CASSLPGGRSYNEQFF,TGTGCCAGCAGCTTGCCGGGAGGGAGGTCCTACAATGAGCAGTTCTTC,TRBV7-9,NA,TRBJ2-1,TRBD2
CASSLRQGGLWLGEKLFF,TGTGCCAGCAGCCTACGACAGGGAGGATTGTGGCTGGGTGAAAAACTGTTTTTT,TRBV7-2,NA,TRBJ1-4,TRBD1
CASSILPPGTGLYGYTF,TGTGCCAGTAGTATTTTGCCGCCTGGGACAGGACTCTATGGCTACACCTTC,TRBV19,NA,TRBJ1-2,TRBD1
CASSTHLGQGDGYTF,TGTGCCAGCAGCACCCATCTCGGACAGGGGGATGGCTACACCTTC,TRBV11-2,NA,TRBJ1-2,TRBD1
CASSMGRRAKVSTDTQYF,TGTGCCAGTAGTATGGGAAGGCGGGCTAAAGTTAGCACAGATACGCAGTATTTT,TRBV19,NA,TRBJ2-3,NA
CASRPQGAGETQYF,TGTGCCAGCAGGCCTCAGGGGGCCGGGGAGACCCAGTACTTC,TRBV7-9,NA,TRBJ2-5,TRBD1
CASSLDGGSGNTIYF,TGTGCCAGCAGCTTAGATGGGGGCTCTGGAAACACCATATATTTT,TRBV7-8,NA,TRBJ1-3,NA
CASSQEGDGFSYNEQFF,TGCGCCAGCAGCCAAGAGGGGGATGGGTTCTCCTACAATGAGCAGTTCTTC,TRBV4-3,NA,TRBJ2-1,NA
CASSLEFLNTEAFF,TGCGCCAGCAGCTTGGAATTCTTGAACACTGAAGCTTTCTTT,TRBV5-1,NA,TRBJ1-1,NA
CSVEAPTGAGEAFF,TGCAGCGTTGAAGCCCCGACAGGGGCGGGAGAAGCTTTCTTT,TRBV29-1,NA,TRBJ1-1,TRBD1
CASSLLGLFSYEQYF,TGTGCCAGCAGTTTATTAGGGCTTTTCTCCTACGAGCAGTACTTC,TRBV28,NA,TRBJ2-7,NA
CASSAAGQGVGHF,TGCGCCAGCAGTGCCGCGGGACAGGGCGTTGGGCATTTT,TRBV10-2,NA,TRBJ1-5,TRBD1
CASSVSGSNNEQYF,TGTGCCAGTTCCGTAAGTGGATCGAACAACGAGCAGTACTTC,TRBV27,NA,TRBJ2-7,NA
CASSFSGGSYEQYF,TGTGCCAGCAGTTTTTCAGGGGGCTCCTACGAGCAGTACTTC,TRBV27,once,TRBJ2-7,TRBD1
CASSLGDRDYGYTF,TGTGCCAGCAGCTTGGGGGACAGGGACTATGGCTACACCTTC,TRBV5-4,NA,TRBJ1-2,TRBD1
CASSQNHDQPQHF,TGCGCCAGCAGCCAAAACCACGATCAGCCCCAGCATTTT,TRBV4-3,NA,TRBJ1-5,NA
CASSLEIALSSYEQYF,TGTGCCAGCAGCTTAGAAATAGCGCTGAGCTCCTACGAGCAGTACTTC,TRBV11-2,NA,TRBJ2-7,NA
CAISSGLAGASDTQYF,TGTGCCATCAGTTCCGGACTAGCGGGAGCTTCAGATACGCAGTATTTT,TRBV10-3,NA,TRBJ2-3,TRBD2
CASSPPGTGGTGELFF,TGTGCCAGCAGCCCTCCCGGGACAGGGGGGACCGGGGAGCTGTTTTTT,TRBV5-6,NA,TRBJ2-2,TRBD1
CASRRGNSPLHF,TGTGCCAGCAGGCGGGGGAATTCACCCCTCCACTTT,TRBV5-6,NA,TRBJ1-6,NA
CASVTGALTSSYEQYF,TGTGCCAGCGTAACAGGGGCCCTAACGAGCTCCTACGAGCAGTACTTC,TRBV6-6,NA,TRBJ2-7,TRBD1
CTSADRAGASSYEQYF,TGCACCAGCGCGGACCGAGCGGGGGCGAGCTCCTACGAGCAGTACTTC,TRBV1,NA,TRBJ2-7,NA
CARASGQGSSQYTF,TGTGCCCGGGCCTCGGGACAGGGGTCTTCCCAATACACCTTC,TRBV30,NA,TRBJ1-2,TRBD1
CASSGQPSTEAFF,TGCGCCAGCAGCGGACAGCCCAGCACTGAAGCTTTCTTT,TRBV10-2,NA,TRBJ1-1,NA
CASSLSPGNTIYF,TGTGCCAGCAGTTTATCTCCAGGAAACACCATATATTTT,TRBV28,NA,TRBJ1-3,NA
CASSQEADNTGELFF,TGCGCCAGCAGCCAAGAGGCGGACAACACCGGGGAGCTGTTTTTT,TRBV4-3,NA,TRBJ2-2,NA
CASSVGGRVMTYEQYF,TGTGCCAGCAGCGTAGGTGGTAGGGTGATGACCTACGAGCAGTACTTC,TRBV9,once,TRBJ2-7,NA
CASSEVQGAVSDTEAFF,TGCGCCAGCAGTGAAGTCCAGGGGGCTGTTTCTGACACTGAAGCTTTCTTT,TRBV5-1,NA,TRBJ1-1,TRBD1
CASSQDQGETQYF,TGCGCCAGCAGCCAAGACCAGGGGGAGACCCAGTACTTC,TRBV4-3,NA,TRBJ2-5,NA
CASSSEGRQAFF,TGTGCCAGCAGCTCGGAAGGGAGACAAGCTTTCTTT,TRBV7-9,NA,TRBJ1-1,NA
CASSPGGGTDTQYF,TGTGCCAGCTCCCCGGGGGGGGGCACAGATACGCAGTATTTT,TRBV27,NA,TRBJ2-3,TRBD2
CASSSTSWNEQYF,TGTGCCAGCAGCTCGACTAGTTGGAACGAGCAGTACTTC,TRBV7-9,NA,TRBJ2-7,NA
CASIPGQGPQHF,TGTGCCAGCATCCCGGGACAGGGCCCCCAGCATTTT,TRBV28,NA,TRBJ1-5,TRBD1
CASSLRSTGTAYEQYF,TGTGCCAGCAGCTTAAGGTCCACAGGAACTGCCTACGAGCAGTACTTC,TRBV7-2,NA,TRBJ2-7,NA
CASSQEWREGRQETQYF,TGTGCCAGCAGCCAAGAGTGGCGGGAGGGCCGGCAAGAGACCCAGTACTTC,TRBV4-2,NA,TRBJ2-5,TRBD2
CASRRLLRASDEQFF,TGTGCCAGCAGGCGACTACTCCGGGCGAGCGATGAGCAGTTCTTC,TRBV6-5,NA,TRBJ2-1,NA
CASSPGHKYEQYF,TGTGCCAGCAGTCCTGGACACAAATACGAGCAGTACTTC,TRBV28,NA,TRBJ2-7,NA
CAWSQGLAVHEQYF,TGTGCCTGGAGTCAGGGACTAGCAGTCCACGAGCAGTACTTC,TRBV30,NA,TRBJ2-7,TRBD2
CASSLAGPQETQYF,TGCGCCAGCAGCTTGGCGGGTCCCCAAGAGACCCAGTACTTC,TRBV5-1,once,TRBJ2-5,NA
CASSQVWRAPYEQYF,TGCGCCAGCAGCCAAGTCTGGCGGGCCCCCTACGAGCAGTACTTC,TRBV4-1,NA,TRBJ2-7,NA
CASSARRGGPSSYEQYF,TGTGCCAGCAGTGCTCGACGAGGGGGTCCCAGCTCCTACGAGCAGTACTTC,TRBV5-4,NA,TRBJ2-7,NA